The 5 T cell receptor beta chains listed next were all sequenced from one sample in a study of T cells after posttransplantation cyclophosphamide. Produced via immunoSEQ multiplex PCR; TCRdb's table is partial and in-frame only. In the table there are around 9,200 clones, approximately 89% of which are singletons. Sequenced material: memory CD4+ T cells sorted from PBMCs. The origin of the receptors is a woman between 55 and 75 years old in good health, CMV-negative, and a related stem cell transplant donor.

The chain couples TRBV10-2 to TRBJ2-7; 7 bases match TRBD2. The CDR3 covers 13 residues. J gave up 7 bases and V 4 bases, and 7 bases lay outside the gene matches. Germline loops: CDR1 WSHSY, CDR2 SAAADI. CDR3 coding DNA: TGCGCCAGCAGTGCAGTAGCGGGTCTTGAGCAGTACGTC. Translation: CASSAVAGLEQYV.

The chain employs TRBV29-1 and TRBJ1-2, with TRBD1 matching 7 bases. The CDR3 extends over 13 amino acids. The V gene end was trimmed by 6 bases and the J gene end by 8 bases; junction bases not matched to a gene: 12. Germline V gene sequence: CDR1 SQVTM, CDR2 ANQGSEA. The CDR3 bases are TGCAGCGTCCCCCAAGGAAGGGGGCGGGGCTACACCTTC. Encoded protein: CSVPQGRGRGYTF.

In regard to this clone: Other DNA variants within this sample encode the same CDR3. The chain carries TRBV18 and TRBJ1-6, with TRBD1 as a possible D gene (6 bases). This CDR3 has 14 residues. The ends were cut back, 2 bases at V and 4 bases at J, with 6 bases in the middle. Germline lookup yields CDR1 KGHSH and CDR2 LQKENI. The CDR3 sequence is CASSPGQYNSPLHF. The CDR3 DNA reads TGTGCCAGCTCACCAGGACAGTATAATTCACCCCTCCACTTT.

The gene calls are TRBV28 and TRBJ1-1; D not resolved. The CDR3 has 15 amino acids. The germline V gene encodes CDR1 MDHEN and CDR2 SYDVKM. Trimming left V 3 bases short and J 0 bases short, with 11 bases between. In DNA form, the CDR3 reads TGTGCCAGCAGTTTCTCGGCGGTCATGAACACTGAAGCTTTCTTT. Residues: CASSFSAVMNTEAFF. Based on the CDR3 plus reference TRBV28 and TRBJ1-1, the full variable domain is DVKVTQSSRYLVKRTGEKVFLECVQDMDHENMFWYRQDPGLGLRLIYFSYDVKMKEKGDIPEGYSVSREKKERFSLILESASTNQTSMYLCASSFSAVMNTEAFFGQGTRLTVV.

The chain is built from TRBV2 and TRBJ2-2; TRBD1 matches at 7 bases. The CDR3 length is 15 residues. CDR1 and CDR2 (germline): SNHLY, FYNNEI. Losses at the gene ends were 2 bases for V and 4 bases for J; bases not matched to a gene: 4. CDR3 coding DNA: TGTGCCAGCAGTGAAATCGCAGGGGGCACCGGGGAGCTGTTTTTT. It translates to CASSEIAGGTGELFF.